The source of this T cell receptor (beta chain) is a study of regulatory T cells in long-lasting Graves disease. This clonotype was seen ten or more times. Its antigen is not known. Time point given: persistent/refractory GD, antithyroid drugs over 5 years with positive TRAb. From RNA extracted from PBMCs, the TCR library was made. Study outcomes and limitations: TCR diversity was lower in persistent Graves' patients (versus newly diagnosed ones).

Combining iRepertoire HTBI primers with Arm-PCR of CDR3 regions, the authors built TCR beta libraries. In the original analysis: The samples included approximately 62 TRBV and more than 12 TRBJ segments. In TCRdb, the multiplex PCR reads were re-called with MiXCR into one record per CDR3 protein. It is TCRdb's table, rather than the study itself, that gives the V and J calls and clone size. Of 390,000 or so distinct CDR3 sequences in the sample, approximately 23% were seen once. The sequences come from peripheral blood mononuclear cells (PBMCs), collected when the disease was refractory, from a patient treated with antithyroid drugs. The TCR originated in a woman aged 40 to 55 with Graves disease.

CDR3 residues: CASSFWGRGETQYF. The CDR3 DNA is TGTGCCAGCAGTTTCTGGGGTCGAGGGGAGACCCAGTACTTC. The genes are TRBV12-3 or TRBV12-4 and TRBJ2-5; D is perhaps TRBD2 (5 bases). The CDR3 is 14 residues long. V lost 3 bases to trimming and J lost 5 bases, with 13 bases between them.